What follows describes a single T cell receptor beta chain. This entry is derived from a study of blood T cell repertoires in COVID-19. Looking at the study overall: Italy, Spain and the United States were the sources of the convalescent and acute COVID-19 samples. T cells, B-cell-depleted T cells, or PBMCs supplied cDNA or gDNA.

Produced via immunoSEQ multiplex PCR; TCRdb's table is partial and in-frame only. This sample has 130,000 to 150,000 clones, with roughly 90% found just once. Those who participated ranged in age from about 18 to 89 years and resided in about two dozen US areas. CDR3 length equals 14 residues. The V and J ends lost 1 base and 6 bases respectively, with 13 bases between them. Germline V CDR1 and CDR2: SEHNR, FQNEAQ (reference sequence). The rearrangement uses TRBV7-9 and TRBJ2-7, with D perhaps matching TRBD2 (6 bases). The TCR was taken from a woman in her 30s with acute COVID-19. Input material: PBMCs or T cells enriched from blood (not recorded which). In DNA, the CDR3 is TGTGCCAGCAGCTTAGAAGGGTCCGGGAGCGAGCAGTACTTC. This translates into CASSLEGSGSEQYF. Full variable domain (outside the CDR3, taken from reference TRBV7-9 and TRBJ2-7): DTGVSQNPRHKITKRGQNVTFRCDPISEHNRLYWYRQTLGQGPEFLTYFQNEAQLEKSRLLSDRFSAERPKGSFSTLEIQRTEQGDSAMYLCASSLEGSGSEQYFGPGTRLTVT.